Shown below are 14 T cell receptor beta chains from a single sample sequenced in a study of OX40 agonist ivuxolimab in advanced cancers. Method: immunoSEQ multiplex PCR; TCRdb's copy keeps in-frame clones and lacks some. Of about 79,000 clones in the sample, about 88% were seen once. This specimen consisted of CD4+ or CD8+ T cells sorted from blood, obtained in a trial of the OX40 agonist ivuxolimab. All receptors come from an adult with an advanced solid tumor such as melanoma, head and neck, liver or kidney cancer.

The J gene is TRBJ2-7, the V gene TRBV5-5; no firm D call. The CDR3 loop spans 13 amino acids. Trimming shortened V by 3 bases and J by 0 bases, and 7 bases separated the two germline ends. The germline gives CDR1 SGHKS, CDR2 YYEKEE (reference sequence). CDR3 in amino acids: CASSSGSSYEQYF. CDR3 DNA: TGTGCCAGCAGCTCCGGTAGCTCCTACGAGCAGTACTTC.

This clone was picked up a small number of times. The CDR3 is CASSGTGTLYGYTF. The CDR3, as DNA: TGTGCCAGCAGTGGAACCGGGACACTCTATGGCTACACCTTC. This chain uses TRBV28 with TRBJ1-2; perhaps TRBD1 as D (6 bases). Germline V CDR1 and CDR2: MDHEN, SYDVKM. The CDR3 extends over 14 amino acids. V was trimmed by 5 bases and J by 4 bases, leaving 14 bases between them.

The V gene is TRBV7-2, the J gene TRBJ2-5; D call uncertain. The length of the CDR3 is 12 residues. V lost 1 base to trimming and J lost 7 bases, with 7 bases between them. The germline V gene encodes CDR1 SGHTA and CDR2 FQGNSA. The CDR3 reads CASSLGPGTQYF. Written as DNA, the CDR3 is TGTGCCAGCAGCTTAGGTCCGGGGACCCAGTACTTC.

V usage is TRBV4-1 and J usage is TRBJ1-3; 7 bases agree with TRBD1. Trimming cost V 3 bases and J 7 bases; bases outside gene matches: 6. This CDR3 is built from 14 residues. Per the germline V gene, CDR1 is MGHRA and CDR2 is YSYEKL. The CDR3 DNA reads TGCGCCAGCAGCCAGGGGGCAGGGGGGAACACCATATATTTT. Translation gives CASSQGAGGNTIYF.

V is TRBV14 and J is TRBJ1-2, with a possible D match to TRBD1 (6 bases). Between the trimmed V and J ends, which lost 2 bases and 5 bases, there was a span of 9 bases. The CDR3 covers 13 residues. Germline V gene lookup returns CDR1 SGHDN and CDR2 FVKESK. The CDR3 region has the DNA TGTGCCAGCAGCCAAACCCAGGGGTATGGCTACACCTTC. This encodes CASSQTQGYGYTF.

The chain uses TRBV15 and TRBJ1-4; D uncertain. Trimming took off 0 bases at V and 3 bases at J, with 8 bases between the two ends. CDR3 size: 15 residues. CDR1 is LNHNV and CDR2 is YYDKDF in the germline V gene (reference sequence). CDR3 residues: CATSRERLSNEKLFF. DNA for the CDR3: TGTGCCACCAGCAGAGAGCGGCTATCTAATGAAAAACTGTTTTTT.

This clone appeared once. The chain uses TRBV2 and TRBJ2-1; the match to TRBD2 covers 9 bases. CDR1 is SNHLY, CDR2 FYNNEI, per germline. V lost 6 bases and J lost 3; bases outside the gene matches: 9. This CDR3 has 16 amino acids. For the CDR3, the DNA is TGTGCCAGCAGAGAGGGGGCTAGCGGGAACTACAATGAGCAGTTCTTC. Its protein is CASREGASGNYNEQFF.

The chain recombines TRBV7-9 with TRBJ2-2, with D perhaps TRBD1 (5 bases). V was cut by 5 bases and J by 0 bases, with 13 bases left in between. The CDR3 consists of 16 residues. Germline CDR1 is SEHNR and CDR2 is FQNEAQ (reference sequence). The CDR3 loop is CASSVGVGANTGELFF. CDR3 nucleotides: TGTGCCAGCAGCGTAGGGGTAGGGGCGAACACCGGGGAGCTGTTTTTT.

CDR3 nucleotide sequence: TGTGCCAGCAGGTTGACAGGGGGCGAAAATGAAAAACTGTTTTTT. Its protein is CASRLTGGENEKLFF. The V call is TRBV2, the J call TRBJ1-4; 10 bases agree with TRBD1. Unmatched junction bases numbered 6, after V lost 6 bases and J lost 5 bases. CDR1 and CDR2 (germline): SNHLY, FYNNEI. This CDR3 contains 15 residues.

This chain uses TRBV27 with TRBJ2-3, with D possibly being TRBD1 (6 bases). Trimming pared 5 bases from V and 7 bases from J, leaving 13 bases between. This CDR3 contains 13 residues. CDR1 and CDR2 from the germline V gene are MNHEY and SMNVEV (reference sequence). The CDR3 nucleotides are TGTGCCAGCAGTCCCCACAGGGATCATACGCAGTATTTT. This gives the protein CASSPHRDHTQYF.

This chain joins TRBV5-8 and TRBJ1-5; D is unresolved. Germline V gives CDR1 SGHTS, CDR2 YDEGEE. V lost 1 base and J lost 7, with 6 bases in between. The CDR3 has 12 amino acids. In DNA, the CDR3 is TGTGCCAGCAGCTTGTTCCAGCAGCCCCAGCATTTT. This sequence encodes CASSLFQQPQHF.

This rearrangement joins TRBV7-9 to TRBJ2-3; D gene ambiguous. V lost 5 bases to trimming and J lost 2 bases, with 14 bases between them. Looked up from germline, CDR1 is SEHNR and CDR2 is FQNEAQ (reference sequence). The length of the CDR3 is 15 residues. The CDR3 coding sequence is TGTGCCAGCAGCCCTCGCGCGGCCACCACAGATACGCAGTATTTT. This translates into CASSPRAATTDTQYF. Complete variable domain (other parts from reference TRBV7-9 and TRBJ2-3): DTGVSQNPRHKITKRGQNVTFRCDPISEHNRLYWYRQTLGQGPEFLTYFQNEAQLEKSRLLSDRFSAERPKGSFSTLEIQRTEQGDSAMYLCASSPRAATTDTQYFGPGTRLTVL.

In this sample, this clone turned up once. The chain combines TRBV6-6 with TRBJ2-7, with a tentative D call TRBD2 (5 bases). The germline CDR1 and CDR2 sequences are MNHNY and SVGAGI (reference sequence). The CDR3 runs 11 residues. V lost 4 bases and J lost 7, with 8 bases in between. The CDR3 sequence is CASSSGLEQYF. CDR3 bases: TGTGCCAGCAGTTCCGGACTGGAGCAGTACTTC.

The chain links TRBV7-9 to TRBJ2-7; no firm D call. The CDR3 totals 15 residues. Trimming cost V 5 bases and J 0 bases, with 14 bases left between them. The V gene's germline CDR1 is SEHNR and CDR2 FQNEAQ (reference sequence). In nucleotides, the CDR3 is TGTGCCAGCAGCAGGAGTACTGCCAACTCCTACGAGCAGTACTTC. It is translated as CASSRSTANSYEQYF.